This T cell receptor (beta chain) was captured by sequencing in a study of blood T cell repertoires in COVID-19. As for the study in general: Acute and convalescent COVID-19 samples came from the United States, Italy and Spain. T cells, B-cell-depleted T cells, or PBMCs provided the cDNA or gDNA that served as material.

Per the authors' pipeline: Using reference gene primer amplification, nucleated cell counts were estimated. Method: immunoSEQ multiplex PCR; TCRdb's copy keeps in-frame clones and lacks some. V, J and clone size were drawn from that table, and D and trimming were deduced from the DNA. The sample carries about 160,000 clones, around 82% recorded once. Seattle enrolled patients during active infection and tracked them longitudinally. V dropped 6 bases and J dropped 2; count of bases not matched to a gene: 11. CDR1 is SNHLY, CDR2 FYNNEI, per germline. The CDR3 sequence is 16 residues long. The origin of this receptor is a woman aged 40 to 49 with COVID-19, enrolled during active disease. Sequencing used peripheral blood. The V and J genes are TRBV2 and TRBJ2-3, with 7 bases that match TRBD1. The CDR3 here is CASSYSTGQITDTQYF. In nucleotides, the CDR3 is TGTGCCAGCAGCTACTCCACGGGACAGATCACAGATACGCAGTATTTT.